This T cell receptor beta chain was recovered during a study of T cells in Graves' hyperthyroidism and ophthalmopathy. In patients aged 18 to 65, hyperthyroidism was newly diagnosed, with duration under 2 months. Pregnant or lactating patients were excluded, as were those with uncontrolled infection or other autoimmune disease. Amplified TCR beta CDR3 regions came from RNA transcripts. HTBI primers drove first-round RT-PCR of the TCR CDR3. TCRdb reanalysed the multiplex PCR reads using MiXCR and keeps one entry per CDR3 protein. The table lists around 340,000 distinct CDR3 sequences, about 17% of them singletons. This clonotype has a handful of counts. Its antigen is unidentified. General observations from the study: Ophthalmopathy was model-predicted a median around 6.1 months pre-onset. By a 13 V-J model, ophthalmopathy was set apart from stable hyperthyroidism.

This CDR3 is built from 15 residues. CDR1 MNHEY and CDR2 SMNVEV come from the germline V gene (reference sequence). V lost 1 base and J lost 9; bases outside the gene matches: 10. The chain links TRBV27 to TRBJ2-7, with TRBD1 identical over 9 bases. The receptor was isolated from a woman aged 25 to 39 with Graves' hyperthyroidism that later progressed to Graves' ophthalmopathy. The material sequenced was blood. Here the CDR3 DNA reads TGTGCCAGCAGTTTATTGGGGACAGGGTCTTCCGGGCAGTACTTC. Amino acids: CASSLLGTGSSGQYF.